This T cell receptor beta chain derives from a study of blood T cell repertoires in COVID-19. V was pared by 5 bases and J by 6 bases, with 7 bases of the junction left unmatched. Per germline, CDR1 SGHTA and CDR2 FQGTGA. The CDR3 is made up of 16 amino acids. Sequenced by immunoSEQ multiplex PCR; TCRdb stores in-frame clones only, minus some. Of about 45,000 clones listed, 80% to 90% were seen once; the top ten hold about 5%. The origin of this receptor is a human donor in a cohort sampled during active COVID-19. This chain joins TRBV7-3 and TRBJ2-3; 14 nucleotides line up with TRBD2. Sequencing was done on a sample of peripheral blood. CDR3 in DNA: TGTGCCAGCAGCCCGGGACTAGCGGGAGTCGGGGATACGCAGTATTTT. It translates to CASSPGLAGVGDTQYF.